This TCR beta chain was recovered during a study of shared clonotypes between healthy human individuals. Once extracted for a subset, genomic DNA was divided evenly among several immunoSEQ plates. Authors' methods: ImmunoSEQ output held junction-only sequences without quality scores, so filtering differed. Assay: immunoSEQ multiplex PCR; the TCRdb copy retains only in-frame clones and omits some. The DNA was the basis for D and trimming; V, J and clone size are from that table. The repertoire holds 1.5 million to 2.5 million clones, with approximately 95% as singletons. As defined, naive CD8 cells were CD45RO-negative and positively selected for CCR7, with terminally differentiated effector memory CD45RA+ cells excluded. The origin of this receptor is a man between 18 and 29 years old in good health. The sequencing sample was made of naive CD8+ T cells sorted from blood.

The CDR3 spells CASSRNSFYNSPLHF. CDR3 nucleotides: TGTGCCAGCAGTCGGAACAGCTTTTACAATTCACCCCTCCACTTT. The chain links TRBV27 to TRBJ1-6; D is uncertain. The CDR3 spans 15 residues. Germline V CDR1 and CDR2: MNHEY, SMNVEV (reference sequence). V lost 5 bases to trimming and J lost 7 bases, with 15 bases between them.